This T cell receptor (beta chain) stems from a study of radiotherapy plus CTLA-4 blockade in lung cancer. Study-wide results and caveats: After treatment with radiotherapy plus ipilimumab, TCR clones that came from the tumor expanded in blood.

In regard to this clone: Its antigen is unidentified.

The table came from immunoSEQ multiplex PCR; TCRdb's copy has only in-frame clones and leaves some out. This table holds roughly 100,000 clones, around 85% found once. Patients in the study, people with chemo-refractory metastatic non-small-cell lung cancer, received focal radiation plus ipilimumab CTLA-4 blockade. The sequence was obtained from a human donor with non-small cell lung cancer that progressed on radiotherapy plus ipilimumab. Some clones in this sample may be carry-over from other donors' samples. The specimen was peripheral blood, collected from a patient treated with radiotherapy plus ipilimumab.

The CDR3 region is CATSRVTGGIGQYF. In nucleotides, the CDR3 is TGTGCCACCAGCAGAGTTACGGGGGGAATAGGGCAGTACTTC. This sequence joins TRBV15 and TRBJ2-7, with 7 positions matching TRBD2. V was clipped by 1 base and J by 9 bases; unmatched bases: 9. The germline V gene has CDR1 LNHNV and CDR2 YYDKDF (reference sequence). This CDR3 comprises 14 residues.